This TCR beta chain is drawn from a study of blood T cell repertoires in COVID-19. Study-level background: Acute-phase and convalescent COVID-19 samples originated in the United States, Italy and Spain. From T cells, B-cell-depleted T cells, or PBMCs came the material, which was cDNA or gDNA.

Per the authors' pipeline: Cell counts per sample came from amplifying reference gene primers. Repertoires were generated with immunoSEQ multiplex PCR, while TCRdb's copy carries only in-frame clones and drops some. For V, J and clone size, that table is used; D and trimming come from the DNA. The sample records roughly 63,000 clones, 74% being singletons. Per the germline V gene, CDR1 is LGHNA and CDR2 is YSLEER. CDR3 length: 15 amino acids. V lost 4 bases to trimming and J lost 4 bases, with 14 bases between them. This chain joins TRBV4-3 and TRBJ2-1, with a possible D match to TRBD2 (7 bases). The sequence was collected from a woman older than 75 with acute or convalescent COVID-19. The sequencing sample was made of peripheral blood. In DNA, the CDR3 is TGCGCCAGCAGCCGTCAGGGAGGGGGATACAATGAGCAGTTCTTC. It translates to CASSRQGGGYNEQFF.